The 30 T cell receptor beta chains below were found in one sample sequenced in a study of early T cells in non-severe SARS-CoV-2 infection. TCRdb passed the 5' RACE reads through MiXCR, listing each CDR3 protein once. The sample lists over 25,000 distinct CDR3 sequences, approximately 4.3% seen once, with 12% in the top ten. Sequences were obtained from whole blood. These receptors all come from an adult who was a healthcare worker with PCR-confirmed SARS-CoV-2 infection or an uninfected control (not recorded which).

This clonotype was counted many times. The CDR3 loop reads CASSLYRGETQYF. In DNA form, the CDR3 reads TGCGCCAGCAGCTTGTACAGGGGTGAGACCCAGTACTTC. The chain is built from TRBV5-1 and TRBJ2-5, with 7 bases matching TRBD1. Per germline, CDR1 SGHRS and CDR2 YFSETQ. This CDR3 has 13 residues. The V gene end was trimmed by 1 base and the J gene end by 5 bases; junction bases not matched to a gene: 2.

At least ten counts were recorded for this clonotype. V gene TRBV11-2 combines with J gene TRBJ1-1, with D possibly being TRBD1 (5 bases). In germline, CDR1 is SGHAT, CDR2 FQNNGV. The CDR3 contains 13 residues. Deletions cut 1 base from V and 5 bases from J, with 8 bases between. In nucleotides, the CDR3 is TGTGCCAGCAGCTTAGGGAGGGGTACTGAAGCTTTCTTT. Translation gives CASSLGRGTEAFF.

The sample holds many counts of this clonotype. The rearrangement uses TRBV7-7 and TRBJ2-3; a weak D match, TRBD2 (5 bases). The V end was cut by 2 bases, the J end by 4 bases, with 10 bases between. This CDR3 spans 14 amino acids. The V gene's germline CDR1 is SSHAT and CDR2 FNYEAQ (reference sequence). CDR3 sequence reads: CASSLTGVADTQYF. In DNA, the CDR3 is TGTGCCAGCAGCTTAACCGGGGTGGCAGATACGCAGTATTTT.

The chain is built from TRBV19 and TRBJ1-5, with TRBD1 as a possible D gene (5 bases). V was clipped by 6 bases and J by 4 bases, with 10 bases between them. Germline-derived CDR1 and CDR2 are LNHDA and SQIVND (reference sequence). The CDR3 sequence is 13 residues long. The CDR3 loop reads CASRLGGNQPQHF. CDR3 nucleotides: TGTGCCAGTAGGCTGGGGGGGAATCAGCCCCAGCATTTT. Using reference TRBV19 and TRBJ1-5 for the parts outside the CDR3, the full variable domain is DGGITQSPKYLFRKEGQNVTLSCEQNLNHDAMYWYRQDPGQGLRLIYYSQIVNDFQKGDIAEGYSVSREKKESFPLTVTSAQKNPTAFYLCASRLGGNQPQHFGDGTRLSIL.

This sequence joins TRBV18 and TRBJ2-7; a weak D match, TRBD1 (6 bases). V shed 4 bases and J shed 3 bases, with 16 bases lying between them. This CDR3 has 15 residues. The germline V gene has CDR1 KGHSH and CDR2 LQKENI. CDR3 bases: TGTGCCAGCTCACAGGGACAAGGGGGAGTCTACGAGCAGTACTTC. Amino acids: CASSQGQGGVYEQYF.

V gene TRBV27 combines with J gene TRBJ2-2, with D unresolved. This CDR3 has 14 amino acids. Germline V lookup: CDR1 MNHEY, CDR2 SMNVEV (reference sequence). Between the trimmed V and J ends, which lost 5 bases and 0 bases, there was a span of 7 bases. In nucleotides, the CDR3 is TGTGCCAGCAGTCCAGGACCGAACACCGGGGAGCTGTTTTTT. Its translation: CASSPGPNTGELFF.

This clonotype rates as medium-sized. The chain combines TRBV28 with TRBJ1-1, with 7 positions matching TRBD1. CDR1 is MDHEN and CDR2 is SYDVKM in the germline V gene. CDR3 size: 15 residues. Trimming took 5 bases from V and 2 from J; bases not matched to a gene: 8. The CDR3: CASSPTGTANTEAFF. DNA for the CDR3: TGTGCCAGCAGTCCCACCGGGACAGCCAACACTGAAGCTTTCTTT.

This clonotype was counted many times. This chain connects TRBV25-1 to TRBJ2-2; 10 nucleotides agree with TRBD1. The ends lost 9 bases at V and 5 bases at J; junction bases unmatched: 3. CDR3 length equals 13 residues. Germline assignment: CDR1 MGHDK and CDR2 SYGVNS. CDR3 coding DNA: TGTGCCAGGGGGACAGGGGTTACCGGGGAGCTGTTTTTT. Encoded protein: CARGTGVTGELFF.

The chain joins TRBV18 to TRBJ2-1, with 7 positions matching TRBD1. The junction had 6 bases not matched to a gene; V was cut back by 0 bases and J by 1 base. This CDR3 spans 17 amino acids. Germline CDR1 KGHSH, CDR2 LQKENI. The CDR3 region has the DNA TGTGCCAGCTCACCACCCCTGGACAGGCCGTCCTACAATGAGCAGTTCTTC. It is translated as CASSPPLDRPSYNEQFF. Looking up the rest from reference TRBV18 and TRBJ2-1 gives the full variable domain: NAGVMQNPRHLVRRRGQEARLRCSPMKGHSHVYWYRQLPEEGLKFMVYLQKENIIDESGMPKERFSAEFPKEGPSILRIQQVVRGDSAAYFCASSPPLDRPSYNEQFFGPGTRLTVL.

In this sample, this clonotype turned up many times. The J gene is TRBJ1-1, the V gene TRBV7-6; possible D gene TRBD1, 5 bases. Looked up from germline, CDR1 is SGHVS and CDR2 is FNYEAQ. V dropped 1 base and J dropped 5 bases, with 11 bases sitting between them. This CDR3 comprises 14 residues. The CDR3 reads CASSLGGKGTEAFF. For the CDR3, the DNA is TGTGCCAGCAGCTTAGGCGGGAAGGGGACTGAAGCTTTCTTT. The full variable domain, rest sourced from reference TRBV7-6 and TRBJ1-1, is GAGVSQSPRYKVTKRGQDVALRCDPISGHVSLYWYRQALGQGPEFLTYFNYEAQQDKSGLPNDRFSAERPEGSISTLTIQRTEQRDSAMYRCASSLGGKGTEAFFGQGTRLTVV.

This clonotype has more than one count but fewer than ten. The genes are TRBV28 and TRBJ1-1; possible D gene TRBD1, 5 bases. Trimming took off 6 bases at V and 3 bases at J, with 11 bases between the two ends. This CDR3 has 13 residues. Germline assignment: CDR1 MDHEN and CDR2 SYDVKM. The CDR3 protein is CASSRVVYTEAFF. The CDR3 DNA reads as TGTGCCAGCAGCAGGGTCGTTTACACTGAAGCTTTCTTT.

This clonotype appeared many times. V usage is TRBV7-8 and J usage is TRBJ2-2; 11 nucleotides match TRBD2. The J segment lost 2 bases and the V segment lost 4 bases, leaving 3 bases of the junction unmatched. Per the germline V gene, CDR1 is SGHVS and CDR2 is FQNEAQ. This CDR3 has 16 amino acids. CDR3 region: CASSSLAGGNTGELFF. DNA for the CDR3: TGTGCCAGCAGCTCCCTAGCGGGGGGTAACACCGGGGAGCTGTTTTTT.

This clonotype was detected many times. In DNA form, the CDR3 reads TGTGCCACCCACCGGTCTCTCTTTAATGAGCAGTTCTTC. Translating it yields CATHRSLFNEQFF. This chain joins TRBV6-2 or TRBV6-3 and TRBJ2-1; D uncertain. Trimming pared 10 bases from V and 7 bases from J, leaving 17 bases between. Germline V gene data show CDR1 as MNHEY and CDR2 as SVGEGT. The CDR3 consists of 13 residues.

The table lists this clonotype with many counts. The chain links TRBV9 to TRBJ2-1; 7 bases are a match to TRBD1. CDR3 size: 15 residues. After removal of 0 bases from V and 0 bases from J, the junction contained 0 bases not matched to a gene. Germline V gives CDR1 SGDLS, CDR2 YYNGEE. The CDR3 sequence is CASSVGQGSYNEQFF. DNA for the CDR3: TGTGCCAGCAGCGTAGGACAGGGCTCCTACAATGAGCAGTTCTTC.

This clonotype was picked up many times. The gene calls are TRBV6-1 and TRBJ1-4, with 7 bases fitting TRBD1. Germline V CDR1 and CDR2: MNHNS, SASEGT. This CDR3 is 14 amino acids long. V gave up 4 bases and J gave up 6 bases; unmatched junction bases: 5. CDR3 bases: TGTGCCAGCAGTGGACAGGGAATTTATGAAAAACTGTTTTTT. The encoded protein is CASSGQGIYEKLFF.

This clonotype has more than one count but fewer than ten. A much larger clone is a single base away; this may be a read error. The genes are TRBV10-3 and TRBJ2-5; 9 bases line up with TRBD1. Germline V lookup: CDR1 ENHRY, CDR2 SYGVKD. This CDR3 has 15 residues. The CDR3, as DNA: TGTACCATCAGCCTGGGACAGGGTTCTAGAGAGACCCAGTACTTC. Translated, it gives CTISLGQGSRETQYF.

V usage is TRBV12-3 or TRBV12-4 and J usage is TRBJ2-7, with a weak D call TRBD1 (6 bases). V gave up 3 bases and J gave up 2 bases, with 14 bases separating them. This CDR3 region has 15 residues. CDR3 coding DNA: TGTGCCAGCAGTTTTGAGGACAGTTCAACCTACGAGCAGTACTTC. Translating gives CASSFEDSSTYEQYF.

This clonotype has a count of ten or more. This chain connects TRBV10-1 to TRBJ2-3; 7 bases are shared with TRBD2. Germline CDR1 is WNHNN and CDR2 is SYGVQD (reference sequence). The CDR3 spans 16 residues. Germline trimming cut 0 bases from V and 5 bases from J; bases unmatched to any gene: 8. CDR3 nucleotides: TGCGCCAGCAGTGAGTCGAAGCGGGGCGGACAAGATACGCAGTATTTT. Protein: CASSESKRGGQDTQYF.

Many counts were recorded for this clonotype. J is TRBJ2-1 and V is TRBV19; unclear D gene. Germline V gene sequence: CDR1 LNHDA, CDR2 SQIVND (reference sequence). The germline V and J ends were trimmed by 1 base and 0 bases, with 4 bases remaining between them. The CDR3 runs to 14 residues. In DNA form, the CDR3 reads TGTGCCAGTAGTATAGTAGGCTCCTACAATGAGCAGTTCTTC. Its translation: CASSIVGSYNEQFF.

This clonotype was detected ten times or more. This rearrangement joins TRBV28 to TRBJ2-2; possible D gene TRBD1, 5 bases. CDR1 and CDR2 (germline): MDHEN, SYDVKM. V gave up 6 bases and J gave up 3 bases, with 14 bases separating them. There are 15 residues in the CDR3. In nucleotides, the CDR3 is TGTGCCAGCAGCCGGCAGGGTGGGTACACCGGGGAGCTGTTTTTT. This sequence encodes CASSRQGGYTGELFF.

There are many counts of this clonotype. The junction departs from germline at one end; a sequencing error may be responsible. This chain links TRBV9 with TRBJ1-2; D perhaps matches TRBD1 (5 bases). The germline V gene encodes CDR1 SGDLS and CDR2 YYNGEE. This CDR3 is 11 amino acids long. The CDR3: CASSVGDSYGF. The CDR3 coding sequence is TGTGCCAGCAGCGTAGGGGACTCCTATGGTTTC.

This clonotype was seen repeatedly, ten times or more. This chain joins TRBV18 and TRBJ2-3, with D perhaps given as TRBD1 or TRBD2 (5 bases each). This CDR3 contains 16 residues. V dropped 2 bases and J dropped 0 bases, with 12 bases sitting between them. Germline V gene data show CDR1 as KGHSH and CDR2 as LQKENI. The CDR3 region is CASSPIRDPSTDTQYF. As DNA, the CDR3 is TGTGCCAGCTCACCAATACGGGACCCTAGCACAGATACGCAGTATTTT.

This clonotype was picked up a small number of times. The rearrangement joins TRBV29-1 to TRBJ2-2; D gene uncertain. Germline V gene lookup returns CDR1 SQVTM and CDR2 ANQGSEA. This CDR3 has 11 amino acids. Between the trimmed V and J ends, which lost 4 bases and 3 bases, there was a span of 3 bases. CDR3 residues: CSVADTGELFF. The CDR3, as DNA: TGCAGCGTTGCGGACACCGGGGAGCTGTTTTTT.

Many counts were recorded for this clonotype. V usage is TRBV20-1 and J usage is TRBJ2-7; 7 nucleotides align to TRBD1. The CDR3 spans 16 residues. The germline V gene encodes CDR1 DFQATT and CDR2 SNEGSKA (reference sequence). V was clipped by 5 bases and J by 2 bases; unmatched bases: 15. The CDR3: CSASLPKTGQTYEQYF. The CDR3 DNA is TGCAGTGCTTCCCTCCCTAAGACAGGGCAGACCTACGAGCAGTACTTC.

In this sample, this clonotype turned up many times. This chain uses TRBV11-2 with TRBJ2-7; D is uncertain. The CDR3 is 14 amino acids. Germline CDR1 SGHAT, CDR2 FQNNGV. Trimming cost V 0 bases and J 0 bases, with 6 bases left between them. CDR3 protein: CASSLEYGSYEQYF. CDR3 sequence (DNA): TGTGCCAGCAGCTTAGAGTACGGCTCCTACGAGCAGTACTTC.

In this sample, this clonotype turned up many times. The rearrangement links TRBV7-9 to TRBJ1-5; D possibly corresponds to TRBD1 (6 bases). Germline CDR1 is SEHNR and CDR2 is FQNEAQ (reference sequence). V was pared by 5 bases and J by 0 bases, with 11 bases between. This CDR3 comprises 15 residues. In DNA, the CDR3 is TGTGCCAGCAGCCAGGGGACTACTAGCAATCAGCCCCAGCATTTT. Residues: CASSQGTTSNQPQHF.

This clonotype was found many times. The chain combines TRBV20-1 with TRBJ2-5, with 8 bases fitting TRBD1. V lost 3 bases and J lost 4; bases outside the gene matches: 10. CDR3 length: 15 amino acids. The V gene's germline CDR1 is DFQATT and CDR2 SNEGSKA (reference sequence). CDR3: CSASPGQESRETQYF. The CDR3 DNA reads TGCAGTGCTAGTCCGGGACAGGAGTCGCGAGAGACCCAGTACTTC.

This clonotype showed up just a few times. The chain couples TRBV5-6 to TRBJ2-2; 10 positions match TRBD1. Per germline, CDR1 SGHDT and CDR2 YYEEEE. The CDR3 is 15 residues long. The trim removed 4 bases at V and 6 bases at J, leaving 6 bases unmatched. The CDR3 sequence: CASSNSGTGAGELFF. CDR3 in DNA: TGTGCCAGCAGCAACTCCGGGACAGGGGCCGGGGAGCTGTTTTTT.

This clonotype has a count of ten or more. V usage is TRBV18 and J usage is TRBJ1-6, with 7 bases fitting TRBD1. Trimming at V came to 4 bases and at J to 4 bases, leaving 7 bases not matched to a gene. Germline V gene sequence: CDR1 KGHSH, CDR2 LQKENI. This CDR3 region has 16 residues. CDR3 protein: CASSLAGTAYNSPLHF. The CDR3 DNA is TGTGCCAGCTCACTAGCCGGGACAGCTTATAATTCACCCCTCCACTTT.

This clonotype was recorded many times. This chain uses TRBV5-1 with TRBJ2-5; TRBD1 aligns across 9 bases. The germline V gene has CDR1 SGHRS and CDR2 YFSETQ. The CDR3 is 15 amino acids. The V and J ends lost 3 bases and 4 bases, in that order; junction bases with no gene match: 7. CDR3 bases: TGCGCCAGCAGCTCGGGGACAGGGTATGGAGAGACCCAGTACTTC. It codes for CASSSGTGYGETQYF.